These 19 T cell receptor beta chains were sequenced from one sample in a study of shared clonotypes between healthy human individuals. Data came from immunoSEQ multiplex PCR; TCRdb stores just in-frame clones and leaves some out. Of more than 400,000 clones in the sample, 81% are singletons; the top ten hold more than 9.5%. The sequencing sample was made of PBMCs. These receptors were taken from a woman in her thirties or forties in good health. Some clones in this sample may be carry-over from other donors' samples.

This chain links TRBV6-5 with TRBJ2-7; the D gene is possibly TRBD1 (6 bases). CDR3 length equals 12 residues. Between the trimmed V and J ends, which lost 7 bases and 3 bases, there was a span of 10 bases. Germline V gene lookup returns CDR1 MNHEY and CDR2 SVGAGI. The CDR3 DNA is TGTGCCAGCATGGGCAGGGGCTACGAGCAGTACTTC. It is translated as CASMGRGYEQYF.

This chain connects TRBV1 to TRBJ1-5. TRBV1 is a pseudogene. This CDR3 spans 16 amino acids. The CDR3 sequence is CTSSRKTEGSNQPQHF. The CDR3 DNA sequence: TGCACCAGCAGCCGAAAAACGGAGGGTAGCAATCAGCCCCAGCATTTT.

Of note for this clone: This likely traces to a read error, being one base from a far larger clone. The V gene is TRBV19, the J gene TRBJ2-7, with D perhaps given as TRBD1 or TRBD2 (5 bases each). The CDR3 loop spans 16 amino acids. Looked up from germline, CDR1 is LNHDA and CDR2 is SQIVND (reference sequence). The CDR3 is CASSNDPGRGSYGQYF. Written as DNA, the CDR3 is TGTGCCAGTAGTAACGACCCGGGACGAGGCTCCTACGGGCAGTACTTC. Full variable domain (outside the CDR3, taken from reference TRBV19 and TRBJ2-7): DGGITQSPKYLFRKEGQNVTLSCEQNLNHDAMYWYRQDPGQGLRLIYYSQIVNDFQKGDIAEGYSVSREKKESFPLTVTSAQKNPTAFYLCASSNDPGRGSYGQYFGPGTRLTVT.

In its sample, this clone was seen many times. Other DNA variants within this sample encode the same CDR3. The gene calls are TRBV9 and TRBJ2-7; D unclear. Germline CDR1 and CDR2: SGDLS and YYNGEE. V lost 0 bases, J lost 5 bases, and 9 bases lay in between. This CDR3 spans 13 amino acids. CDR3 sequence (DNA): TGTGCCAGCAGCGTAGGTCCCCCCGACGAGCAGTACTTC. Translated: CASSVGPPDEQYF.

The chain recombines TRBV28 with TRBJ1-5; D is possibly TRBD1 (6 bases). V dropped 7 bases and J dropped 6 bases, with 13 bases sitting between them. The germline V gene encodes CDR1 MDHEN and CDR2 SYDVKM. This CDR3 has 13 amino acids. CDR3 sequence (DNA): TGTGCCAGCATTCAGGGGTCGGGTCAGCCCCAGCATTTT. It specifies CASIQGSGQPQHF.

V and J are TRBV28 and TRBJ2-7; tentative D call: TRBD2 (5 bases). Trimming pared 4 bases from V and 0 bases from J, leaving 10 bases between. The CDR3 covers 14 residues. Germline CDR1 is MDHEN and CDR2 is SYDVKM. CDR3 DNA sequence: TGTGCCAGCAGTTCCACGGGGAGCTCCTACGAGCAGTACTTC. Amino acid sequence: CASSSTGSSYEQYF.

This clone appeared a single time. V usage is TRBV11-2 and J usage is TRBJ2-7, with 7 bases aligning to TRBD2. The V and J ends lost 1 base and 5 bases, in that order; junction bases with no gene match: 5. The CDR3 is 14 residues long. The germline gives CDR1 SGHAT, CDR2 FQNNGV. Here the CDR3 DNA reads TGTGCCAGCAGCTTAGGCGGGGGAGTGGACGAGCAGTACTTC. It yields the protein CASSLGGGVDEQYF.

The rearrangement links TRBV9 to TRBJ2-3, with D hard to call. V was cut by 2 bases and J by 1 base, with 5 bases left in between. Per the germline V gene, CDR1 is SGDLS and CDR2 is YYNGEE. The CDR3 consists of 13 residues. CDR3 region: CASSVLGTDTQYF. In nucleotides, the CDR3 is TGTGCCAGCAGCGTTCTGGGCACAGATACGCAGTATTTT.

The V and J genes are TRBV6-6 and TRBJ2-1, with 11 nucleotides matching TRBD2. Trimming cost V 2 bases and J 7 bases; bases outside gene matches: 7. Germline assignment: CDR1 MNHNY and CDR2 SVGAGI (reference sequence). This CDR3 is 16 amino acids long. In nucleotides, the CDR3 is TGTGCCAGCAGTTACGTAGCGGGAGGGCCGGGGAATGAGCAGTTCTTC. Its translation is CASSYVAGGPGNEQFF.

The rearrangement joins TRBV7-9 to TRBJ2-7, with no clear D. This CDR3 contains 13 residues. The V end was cut by 2 bases, the J end by 1 base, with 6 bases between. The germline gives CDR1 SEHNR, CDR2 FQNEAQ (reference sequence). CDR3 sequence: CASSLFGSYEQYF. In DNA form, the CDR3 reads TGTGCCAGCAGCTTATTTGGGTCCTACGAGCAGTACTTC.

Details on this clone: This likely reflects a read error, since a far larger clone is one base away. The J gene is TRBJ1-3, the V gene TRBV5-6; D remains ambiguous. The CDR3 runs to 14 residues. Germline CDR1 SGHDT, CDR2 YYEEEE. The V end lost 4 bases, the J end lost 6 bases, and 14 bases lay between the germline ends. DNA of the CDR3: TGTGCCAGCAGCCGGACCCAAACGGTAAACACCATATATTTT. This sequence encodes CASSRTQTVNTIYF.

This clone came up once. Since a far larger clone is one base different, this is likely a read error. A read error is likely, as this CDR3 ends without the conserved phenylalanine or tryptophan. Other DNA sequences in the same sample also yield this CDR3. The chain joins TRBV19 to TRBJ1-2; 7 nucleotides agree with TRBD1. After removal of 1 base from V and 4 bases from J, the junction contained 3 bases not matched to a gene. CDR3 length equals 14 residues. Looked up from germline, CDR1 is LNHDA and CDR2 is SQIVND (reference sequence). The CDR3 spells CASSIVGQVYGYTL. Written as DNA, the CDR3 is TGTGCCAGTAGTATAGTTGGACAGGTCTATGGCTACACCCTC.

The chain employs TRBV28 and TRBJ2-7; a possible D gene is TRBD1 (6 bases). Deletions cut 6 bases from V and 4 bases from J, with 16 bases between. The CDR3 is 14 residues long. Germline assignment: CDR1 MDHEN and CDR2 SYDVKM. CDR3 sequence (DNA): TGTGCCAGCAGAGGCGGAGGAAGGGGGTACGAGCAGTACTTC. This encodes CASRGGGRGYEQYF. Full variable domain (outside the CDR3, taken from reference TRBV28 and TRBJ2-7): DVKVTQSSRYLVKRTGEKVFLECVQDMDHENMFWYRQDPGLGLRLIYFSYDVKMKEKGDIPEGYSVSREKKERFSLILESASTNQTSMYLCASRGGGRGYEQYFGPGTRLTVT.

This clone was detected ten times or more. J is TRBJ2-7 and V is TRBV6-1, with 10 bases matching TRBD2. The germline gives CDR1 MNHNS, CDR2 SASEGT. The CDR3 has 14 residues. V lost 6 bases, J lost 0 bases, and 2 bases stayed unmatched. CDR3 DNA sequence: TGTGCCAGCAGGTGGACTAGCGGCTCCTACGAGCAGTACTTC. This gives the protein CASRWTSGSYEQYF.

The gene calls are TRBV30 and TRBJ1-1; possibly TRBD1 for D (6 bases). The CDR3 length is 13 residues. Germline V gene lookup returns CDR1 GTSNPN and CDR2 SVGIG (reference sequence). Deletions cut 5 bases from V and 4 bases from J, with 14 bases between. The CDR3 is CAWYQGSSTEAFF. DNA of the CDR3: TGTGCCTGGTATCAGGGGAGTTCCACTGAAGCTTTCTTT. The entire variable domain, with the rest obtained from reference TRBV30 and TRBJ1-1, is as follows: SQTIHQWPATLVQPVGSPLSLECTVEGTSNPNLYWYRQAAGRGLQLLFYSVGIGQISSEVPQNLSASRPQDRQFILSSKKLLLSDSGFYLCAWYQGSSTEAFFGQGTRLTVV.

This clone showed up just once. The rearrangement links TRBV5-1 to TRBJ2-5; TRBD1 matches 9 bases. Germline trimming cut 4 bases from V and 5 bases from J; bases unmatched to any gene: 9. Germline values: CDR1 SGHRS, CDR2 YFSETQ. The CDR3 length is 15 residues. CDR3 in amino acids: CASSPTGTGSETQYF. CDR3 sequence (DNA): TGCGCCAGCAGCCCGACCGGGACAGGGTCGGAGACCCAGTACTTC.

The V call is TRBV6-4, the J call TRBJ2-3; 11 bases match TRBD2. The CDR3 totals 15 residues. V trimming: 9 bases; J trimming: 3 bases; junction bases outside the gene matches: 8. CDR1 MRHNA and CDR2 SNTAGT come from the germline V gene. CDR3 amino acids: CASPPPSGRTDTQYF. In DNA, the CDR3 is TGTGCCAGTCCGCCCCCTAGCGGGAGGACAGATACGCAGTATTTT.

Details on this clone: This probably arose from a read error, given a far larger clone one base away. The sample contains more than one DNA sequence encoding this CDR3. This chain uses TRBV4-2 with TRBJ2-2, with 7 bases aligning to TRBD2. In germline, CDR1 is LGHNA, CDR2 YNFKEQ. CDR3 length: 18 amino acids. The CDR3 region has the DNA TGTGCCAGCAGCCAAGTCGGGGCGGGAGCTTCGGGCACCGGGGAACTGTTTTTT. It codes for CASSQVGAGASGTGELFF.

The gene calls are TRBV6-5 and TRBJ2-7; 7 nucleotides agree with TRBD1. From germline, CDR1 is MNHEY and CDR2 SVGAGI. The J segment lost 2 bases and the V segment lost 2 bases, leaving 3 bases of the junction unmatched. This CDR3 region has 14 residues. CDR3 in amino acids: CASSYQGVTYEQYF. The CDR3 DNA reads as TGTGCCAGCAGTTACCAGGGGGTAACCTACGAGCAGTACTTC.